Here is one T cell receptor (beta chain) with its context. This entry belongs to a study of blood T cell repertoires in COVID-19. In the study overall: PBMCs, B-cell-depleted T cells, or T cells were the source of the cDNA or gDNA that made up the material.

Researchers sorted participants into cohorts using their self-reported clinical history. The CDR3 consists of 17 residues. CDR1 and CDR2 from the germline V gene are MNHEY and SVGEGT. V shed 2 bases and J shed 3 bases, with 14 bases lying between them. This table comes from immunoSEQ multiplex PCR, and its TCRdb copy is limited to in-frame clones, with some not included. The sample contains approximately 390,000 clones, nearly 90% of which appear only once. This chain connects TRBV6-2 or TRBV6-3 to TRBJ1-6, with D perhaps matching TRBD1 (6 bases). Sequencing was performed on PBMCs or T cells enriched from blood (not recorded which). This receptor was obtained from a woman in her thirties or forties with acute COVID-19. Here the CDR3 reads CASSYPPDRYYNSPLHF. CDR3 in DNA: TGTGCCAGCAGTTACCCCCCGGACAGATACTATAATTCACCCCTCCACTTT.